This entry lists 27 T cell receptor beta chains sequenced from one sample in a study of blood T cells in healthy people across ages (dated by TCRdb to the mid-2010s). Receptor libraries were prepared by 5' RACE. For sequencing, an Illumina HiSeq 2500 was employed. A second about 7 to 11 cycle PCR used a sample-barcoded 5' primer and a J-beta primer mix. TCRdb ran its own pipeline on the public reads, namely fastp trimming at Q25 and MiXCR clone calling, and kept in-frame beta chains. Rows are combined by CDR3 protein, so each entry shows the most common genes and DNA. Counted in this sample were hundreds of thousands of distinct CDR3 sequences; roughly 30% of them appeared once. The ten biggest clones cover approximately 15% of the sample. Specimen: blood. All receptors come from a woman older than 75 in good health. Donor details come from another sample of the same person, matched by shared clones.

The chain couples TRBV20-1 to TRBJ2-7; D may correspond to TRBD1 or TRBD2 (6 bases each). Trimming took off 1 base at V and 7 bases at J, with 17 bases between the two ends. In germline, CDR1 is DFQATT, CDR2 SNEGSKA (reference sequence). CDR3 length equals 14 residues. The CDR3 DNA follows: TGCAGTGCTAGAGCGGGGGCAGGGACTGATGAGCAGTACTTC. Translated, it gives CSARAGAGTDEQYF.

This chain joins TRBV12-3 or TRBV12-4 and TRBJ1-6; D might be TRBD1 (5 bases). Between the trimmed V and J ends, which lost 6 bases and 9 bases, there was a span of 12 bases. This CDR3 has 13 amino acids. As DNA, the CDR3 is TGTGCCAGCAGCCTTAACCAGGGTTCACCCCTCCACTTT. This sequence encodes CASSLNQGSPLHF.

The rearrangement joins TRBV20-1 to TRBJ2-6, with TRBD1 matching over 10 bases. This CDR3 has 18 residues. From germline, CDR1 is DFQATT and CDR2 SNEGSKA (reference sequence). After removal of 0 bases from V and 0 bases from J, the junction contained 5 bases not matched to a gene. CDR3 nucleotide sequence: TGCAGTGCTAGAGAGTCCGGGACAGGGGCCTCTGGGGCCAACGTCCTGACTTTC. Its protein product is CSARESGTGASGANVLTF.

J is TRBJ2-7 and V is TRBV3-1, with unresolved D. From germline, CDR1 is LGHDT and CDR2 YNNKEL (reference sequence). Trimming left V 2 bases short and J 3 bases short, with 14 bases between. This CDR3 is built from 15 residues. Here the CDR3 DNA reads TGTGCCAGCAGCCAACCTAAGGGCATCTACTACGAGCAGTACTTC. This translates into CASSQPKGIYYEQYF.

The V call is TRBV24-1, the J call TRBJ1-2; 9 bases agree with TRBD1. In germline, CDR1 is KGHDR, CDR2 SFDVKD. J gave up 9 bases and V 4 bases, and 8 bases lay outside the gene matches. CDR3 length: 14 amino acids. CDR3 loop: CATSDWTGAASYTF. In DNA form, the CDR3 reads TGTGCCACCAGTGACTGGACAGGGGCCGCTAGCTACACCTTC.

This clonotype was detected ten times or more. The chain recombines TRBV7-2 with TRBJ2-1, with TRBD1 identical over 8 bases. V gave up 2 bases and J gave up 6 bases; unmatched junction bases: 6. Germline V lookup: CDR1 SGHTA, CDR2 FQGNSA. This CDR3 is 15 amino acids long. CDR3: CASSLSQGAFNEQFF. Written as DNA, the CDR3 is TGTGCCAGCAGCTTAAGCCAGGGGGCTTTCAATGAGCAGTTCTTC.

The chain links TRBV12-5 to TRBJ2-2, with D perhaps matching TRBD1 or TRBD2 (5 bases each). Germline-derived CDR1 and CDR2 are LGHNT and FRNRAP. This CDR3 is built from 12 residues. V gave up 7 bases and J gave up 7 bases, with 10 bases separating them. The CDR3 coding sequence is TGTGCTAGTGTACGGGACGGCGGGGAGCTGTTTTTT. It specifies CASVRDGGELFF.

The CDR3, as DNA: TGTGCCAGCAGCCAAGTTGTGGGGGGCCAAGAGACCCGGTACTTC. Its protein is CASSQVVGGQETRYF. V gene TRBV4-2 combines with J gene TRBJ2-7; D may match TRBD1 or TRBD2 (6 bases each). CDR1 is LGHNA and CDR2 is YNFKEQ in the germline V gene. This CDR3 is built from 15 residues. The V and J ends lost 1 base and 12 bases respectively, with 22 bases between them.

The table lists this clonotype with a few counts. This chain connects TRBV3-1 to TRBJ1-2; 9 bases agree with TRBD1. Trimming took 1 base from V and 6 from J; bases not matched to a gene: 6. The CDR3 runs to 15 residues. CDR1 and CDR2 (germline): LGHDT, YNNKEL (reference sequence). CDR3 nucleotides: TGTGCCAGCAGCCAAGTTAGGACAGGGGTTAATGGCTACACCTTC. Its translation is CASSQVRTGVNGYTF.

The chain is built from TRBV30 and TRBJ2-3; 15 bases match TRBD2. Germline V gives CDR1 GTSNPN, CDR2 SVGIG (reference sequence). CDR3 size: 18 residues. With 3 bases clipped from V and 0 bases from J, the junction kept 7 bases outside the gene matches. This CDR3 is CAWSQGLAGGRSTDTQYF. The DNA of the CDR3 is TGTGCCTGGAGCCAGGGACTAGCGGGGGGCCGTAGCACAGATACGCAGTATTTT.

This clonotype was seen a few times. This chain connects TRBV7-2 to TRBJ1-1, with D possibly being TRBD1 (5 bases). The CDR3 length is 15 residues. Germline-derived CDR1 and CDR2 are SGHTA and FQGNSA. Trimming took 1 base from V and 10 from J, leaving 19 bases between them. The CDR3 spells CASSLVIRSGIPAFF. The CDR3 DNA is TGTGCCAGCAGCTTAGTAATAAGGTCAGGGATTCCAGCTTTCTTT.

The V and J genes are TRBV20-1 and TRBJ1-2; 7 positions match TRBD1. J was trimmed by 8 bases and V by 7 bases; bases with no gene match: 10. Germline V gene lookup returns CDR1 DFQATT and CDR2 SNEGSKA (reference sequence). The CDR3 loop spans 12 amino acids. The CDR3 loop is CSGKGARIGYTF. CDR3 nucleotides: TGCAGTGGAAAGGGGGCCCGGATCGGCTACACCTTC.

This clonotype showed up just a few times. This chain joins TRBV12-3 or TRBV12-4 and TRBJ1-1; the D gene is possibly TRBD1 (5 bases). The V and J ends lost 6 bases and 10 bases respectively, with 12 bases between them. The CDR3 loop spans 11 amino acids. CDR3 region: CASRVDSIAFF. In DNA, the CDR3 is TGTGCCAGCAGGGTAGACAGCATAGCTTTCTTT.

V is TRBV6-1 and J is TRBJ1-5; D is possibly TRBD1 (6 bases). CDR3 length: 19 amino acids. Per the germline V gene, CDR1 is MNHNS and CDR2 is SASEGT. V gave up 8 bases and J gave up 4 bases, with 30 bases separating them. CDR3 in DNA: TGTGCCAGCGGTACCCAACCGGGACAAAAGGGATGGGGAAATCAGCCCCAGCATTTT. It translates to CASGTQPGQKGWGNQPQHF.

This clonotype was seen at least ten times. The chain combines TRBV11-2 with TRBJ2-1, with 11 positions matching TRBD2. V was pared by 3 bases and J by 12 bases, with 13 bases of the junction left unmatched. The CDR3 has 16 amino acids. CDR1 SGHAT and CDR2 FQNNGV come from the germline V gene. The DNA for the CDR3 is TGTGCCAGCAGCTTCGGGACTAGCGGCCCTATCCTCTTGCAGTTCTTC. Its protein is CASSFGTSGPILLQFF.

V is TRBV7-3 and J is TRBJ1-2; 7 bases map to TRBD1. The CDR3 loop spans 16 amino acids. V was clipped by 2 bases and J by 6 bases; unmatched bases: 12. Germline V gene lookup returns CDR1 SGHTA and CDR2 FQGTGA. For the CDR3, the DNA is TGTGCCAGCAGCTTACACAGGGGCGGAGGGGAGCATGGCTACACCTTC. Amino acids: CASSLHRGGGEHGYTF.

This clonotype was counted ten times or more. This sequence joins TRBV6-2 or TRBV6-3 and TRBJ2-7, with 8 bases matching TRBD2. The CDR3 loop spans 14 amino acids. The V and J ends lost 4 bases and 6 bases, in that order; junction bases with no gene match: 8. Germline-derived CDR1 and CDR2 are MNHEY and SVGEGT. CDR3 loop: CASSSLAGIAEQYF. The DNA for the CDR3 is TGTGCCAGCAGTTCCTTAGCGGGGATAGCCGAGCAGTACTTC.

Worth noting for this clonotype: Just one base apart from a much larger clone, this may be a read error. The V gene is TRBV20-1, the J gene TRBJ2-1; a weak D match, TRBD1 (5 bases). Trimming took 4 bases from V and 10 from J, leaving 17 bases between them. Germline-derived CDR1 and CDR2 are DFQATT and SNEGSKA (reference sequence). The CDR3 runs 13 residues. The CDR3, as DNA: TGCAGTGCTACAGGACATCCCAGGATGGAGCAGTTCTTC. Protein product: CSATGHPRMEQFF.

This clonotype was detected ten times or more. This chain joins TRBV5-1 and TRBJ1-2; D unresolved. The germline V gene encodes CDR1 SGHRS and CDR2 YFSETQ. This CDR3 spans 14 amino acids. V shed 5 bases and J shed 4 bases, with 15 bases lying between them. Written as DNA, the CDR3 is TGCGCCAGCAGGAGTACGACGGGCGGCTATGGCTACACCTTC. Translation: CASRSTTGGYGYTF.

The rearrangement uses TRBV7-9 and TRBJ1-2; no clear D gene. Per germline, CDR1 SEHNR and CDR2 FQNEAQ (reference sequence). CDR3 length equals 12 residues. V dropped 5 bases and J dropped 4 bases, with 8 bases sitting between them. For the CDR3, the DNA is TGTGCCAGCAGCCAAAGTCTCTATGGCTACACCTTC. Its translation: CASSQSLYGYTF.

This clonotype was recorded a few times. This chain connects TRBV27 to TRBJ2-2; D perhaps matches TRBD2 (7 bases). The CDR3 runs to 16 residues. In germline, CDR1 is MNHEY, CDR2 SMNVEV (reference sequence). The germline V and J ends were trimmed by 2 bases and 3 bases, with 13 bases remaining between them. This chain's CDR3 is CASSLGRGAYTGELFF. The CDR3 region has the DNA TGTGCCAGCAGTTTAGGCCGGGGGGCTTACACCGGGGAGCTGTTTTTT.

The chain carries TRBV10-2 and TRBJ1-1; D might be TRBD1 (6 bases). Germline loops: CDR1 WSHSY, CDR2 SAAADI. V lost 3 bases to trimming and J lost 13 bases, with 15 bases between them. This CDR3 is 12 amino acids long. CDR3 residues: CASSDPPGEGFF. DNA of the CDR3: TGCGCCAGCAGTGATCCTCCAGGGGAGGGTTTCTTT.

This chain links TRBV7-8 with TRBJ1-1; D is undetermined. Per germline, CDR1 SGHVS and CDR2 FQNEAQ. The CDR3 covers 14 residues. V was clipped by 5 bases and J by 6 bases, with 16 bases between them. CDR3 in amino acids: CASSQLIVEAEAFF. The CDR3 DNA reads as TGTGCCAGCAGCCAATTGATTGTGGAGGCTGAAGCTTTCTTT.

The sample holds many counts of this clonotype. This chain uses TRBV12-3 or TRBV12-4 with TRBJ2-7; 7 positions agree with TRBD1. V was clipped by 6 bases and J by 7 bases; unmatched bases: 15. The CDR3 sequence is 15 residues long. The CDR3 nucleotides are TGTGCCAGCAGGCCGAGGGACAGCAGTCCGGGGGAGCAGTACTTC. It yields the protein CASRPRDSSPGEQYF.

Many counts were recorded for this clonotype. The chain links TRBV27 to TRBJ1-1; D is possibly TRBD1 (6 bases). Looked up from germline, CDR1 is MNHEY and CDR2 is SMNVEV (reference sequence). Trimming pared 6 bases from V and 5 bases from J, leaving 13 bases between. CDR3 length equals 13 residues. In DNA, the CDR3 is TGTGCCAGCAGCCTCGACAGGTATACTGAAGCTTTCTTT. Translating it yields CASSLDRYTEAFF.

The chain joins TRBV30 to TRBJ1-5; D may be TRBD1 (5 bases). The germline gives CDR1 GTSNPN, CDR2 SVGIG (reference sequence). The CDR3 has 16 residues. With 3 bases removed from V and 0 bases from J, the gap between germline ends came to 15 bases. The chain's CDR3 is CAWSPQGRISNQPQHF. The CDR3 bases are TGTGCCTGGAGCCCTCAGGGCAGGATTAGCAATCAGCCCCAGCATTTT.

This clonotype was recorded at least ten times. This chain links TRBV11-1 with TRBJ2-6, with TRBD1 matching 12 bases. The V and J ends lost 5 bases and 0 bases, in that order; junction bases with no gene match: 8. The CDR3 runs to 19 residues. Germline V lookup: CDR1 SGHAT, CDR2 FQDESV (reference sequence). CDR3 sequence reads: CASSPGGTGGFSGANVLTF. CDR3 DNA: TGTGCCAGCAGCCCAGGGGGGACAGGGGGCTTCTCTGGGGCCAACGTCCTGACTTTC.